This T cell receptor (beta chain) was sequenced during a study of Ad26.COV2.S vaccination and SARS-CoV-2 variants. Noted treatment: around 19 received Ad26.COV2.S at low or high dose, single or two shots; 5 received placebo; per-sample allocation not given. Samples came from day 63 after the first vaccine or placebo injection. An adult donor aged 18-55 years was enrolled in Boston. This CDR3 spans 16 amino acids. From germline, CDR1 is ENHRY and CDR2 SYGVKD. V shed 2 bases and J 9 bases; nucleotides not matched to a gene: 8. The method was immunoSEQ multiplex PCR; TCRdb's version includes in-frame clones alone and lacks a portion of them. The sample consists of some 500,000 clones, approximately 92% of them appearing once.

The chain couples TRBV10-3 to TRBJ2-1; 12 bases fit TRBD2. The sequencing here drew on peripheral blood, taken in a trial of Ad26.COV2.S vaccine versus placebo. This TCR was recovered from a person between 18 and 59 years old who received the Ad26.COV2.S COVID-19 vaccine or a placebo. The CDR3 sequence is CAISEGLAGTTSEQFF. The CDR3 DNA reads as TGTGCCATCAGTGAGGGACTAGCGGGAACTACAAGTGAGCAGTTCTTC.